These T cell receptor beta chains were read from a single sample in a study of T cell changes during pregnancy in multiple sclerosis. Assay: immunoSEQ multiplex PCR; the TCRdb copy retains only in-frame clones and omits some. The sample has fewer than 90,000 clones, 80% to 95% seen once. This sample comprised peripheral blood, obtained in the third trimester of pregnancy. The receptors stem from a female donor in good health, enrolled as a control in a pregnancy study. The CDR3 runs from the conserved cysteine through the conserved F or W. D genes are given only for firm matches. Clone size appears in some rows only: once, few, many, or a class for an expanded clone.

j_gene | abundance | d_gene | v_gene | CDR3nt | CDR3aa
TRBJ2-7 | . | . | TRBV6-6 | TGTGCCAGCAGTTACGCTCCTGGCCTTTCCTACGAGCAGTACTTC | CASSYAPGLSYEQYF
TRBJ2-7 | . | TRBD2 | TRBV18 | TGTGCCAGCTCACCTACGGGGGGGGGCATGTCCTACGAGCAGTACTTC | CASSPTGGGMSYEQYF
TRBJ1-5 | . | . | TRBV7-8 | TGTGCCAGCAGCTTAGGCCTACAGGGTGGAGAGCCCCAGCATTTT | CASSLGLQGGEPQHF
TRBJ1-2 | . | . | TRBV30 | TGTGCCTGGAGTGGGAACAGCTTGAGGGATGGCTACACCTTC | CAWSGNSLRDGYTF
TRBJ2-5 | . | . | TRBV13 | TGTGCCAGCACTCGGAGGGGTAGGGGCCAAGAGACCCAGTACTTC | CASTRRGRGQETQYF
TRBJ1-1 | . | . | TRBV5-6 | TGTGCCAGCAGCTCACAGGGCTGGGCTGAAGCTTTCTTT | CASSSQGWAEAFF
TRBJ2-1 | . | TRBD2 | TRBV5-6 | TGTGCCAGCAGCACACTAGCGGGAGACTACAATGAGCAGTTCTTC | CASSTLAGDYNEQFF
TRBJ1-1 | . | TRBD1 | TRBV28 | TGTGCCAGCAGTACACCGGGACAGGGGAGTACTGAAGCTTTCTTT | CASSTPGQGSTEAFF
TRBJ2-5 | . | . | TRBV28 | TGTGCCAGCACCAGGGCCGCCAGCCAAGAGACCCAGTACTTC | CASTRAASQETQYF
TRBJ2-2 | once | TRBD1 | TRBV4-1 | TGCGCCAGCAGACCCGGGACAGGGACCACCGGGGAGCTGTTTTTT | CASRPGTGTTGELFF